The 19 T cell receptor beta chains reported below all come from one sample, sequenced in a study of T cells after yellow fever vaccination. TCRdb processed the 5' RACE reads anew with MiXCR; each CDR3 protein has one entry. The sample holds fewer than 150,000 distinct CDR3 sequences, about 7.8% seen once. The sequenced sample was CD4+ T cells sorted from PBMCs, obtained roughly 47 days after the first yellow fever vaccination. The receptors stem from a man between 18 and 29 years old who received the YFV17D yellow fever vaccine.

Ten or more counts support this clonotype. The chain links TRBV11-1 to TRBJ2-7; the D gene could be TRBD1 or TRBD2 (5 bases each). The CDR3 totals 14 residues. The germline CDR1 and CDR2 sequences are SGHAT and FQDESV (reference sequence). With 3 bases removed from V and 1 base from J, the gap between germline ends came to 10 bases. CDR3 region: CASSLGDLSYEQYV. CDR3 coding DNA: TGTGCCAGCAGCTTGGGGGACCTATCCTACGAGCAGTACGTC.

The V call is TRBV3-1, the J call TRBJ2-2; 8 bases agree with TRBD2. V shed 4 bases, J shed 7 bases, and the junction held 11 bases outside the gene matches. The CDR3 runs 16 residues. Germline CDR1 LGHDT, CDR2 YNNKEL (reference sequence). The CDR3 loop reads CASSPLGRGVGGELFF. CDR3 sequence (DNA): TGTGCCAGCAGCCCCCTTGGGCGGGGGGTTGGCGGGGAGCTGTTTTTT.

This clonotype was detected many times. The chain carries TRBV10-3 and TRBJ2-3; unclear D gene. Germline values: CDR1 ENHRY, CDR2 SYGVKD. The CDR3 has 11 amino acids. V shed 10 bases and J shed 5 bases, with 10 bases lying between them. The DNA for the CDR3 is TGTGCCACGAGCGTGGGAGATACGCAGTATTTT. Protein product: CATSVGDTQYF.

This clonotype was detected many times. V and J are TRBV7-9 and TRBJ1-4; D unclear. The CDR3 contains 15 residues. The germline CDR1 and CDR2 sequences are SEHNR and FQNEAQ (reference sequence). Trimming removed 5 bases at V and 7 bases at J, with 17 bases between. CDR3 in amino acids: CASSPRAQLGEKLFF. The CDR3 DNA is TGTGCCAGCAGCCCTCGGGCTCAACTAGGTGAAAAACTGTTTTTT.

This clonotype was seen repeatedly, ten times or more. J is TRBJ1-6 and V is TRBV5-1; D gene unclear. This CDR3 is 16 amino acids long. V lost 0 bases to trimming and J lost 9 bases, with 16 bases between them. Germline V gene sequence: CDR1 SGHRS, CDR2 YFSETQ. CDR3 sequence (DNA): TGCGCCAGCAGCTTGGTAGGTGCAGGTAGCATTTCACCCCTCCACTTT. Translating it yields CASSLVGAGSISPLHF. Filled out from reference TRBV5-1 and TRBJ1-6, the complete variable domain reads KAGVTQTPRYLIKTRGQQVTLSCSPISGHRSVSWYQQTPGQGLQFLFEYFSETQRNKGNFPGRFSGRQFSNSRSEMNVSTLELGDSALYLCASSLVGAGSISPLHFGNGTRLTVT.

This clonotype was found a few times. CDR3 loop: CASSVTGGNEKLFF. The CDR3 DNA follows: TGTGCCAGCAGCGTAACAGGGGGCAATGAAAAACTGTTTTTT. The chain uses TRBV5-4 and TRBJ1-4, with TRBD1 identical over 9 bases. The CDR3 extends over 14 amino acids. The junction had 3 bases not matched to a gene; V was cut back by 4 bases and J by 5 bases. Germline V gene sequence: CDR1 SGHNT, CDR2 YYREEE (reference sequence).

The chain is built from TRBV4-2 and TRBJ2-3, with 11 bases fitting TRBD2. Germline trimming cut 5 bases from V and 0 bases from J; bases unmatched to any gene: 7. Germline V lookup: CDR1 LGHNA, CDR2 YNFKEQ. This CDR3 spans 17 amino acids. The CDR3 spells CASSRGLADLSTDTQYF. In nucleotides, the CDR3 is TGTGCCAGCAGCAGGGGACTAGCGGACCTAAGCACAGATACGCAGTATTTT.

This chain connects TRBV4-3 to TRBJ2-1; 7 bases agree with TRBD2. Trimming cost V 1 base and J 5 bases; bases outside gene matches: 8. Germline CDR1 and CDR2: LGHNA and YSLEER. This CDR3 is built from 16 residues. The CDR3 DNA sequence: TGCGCCAGCAGCCAAGGTGGGGCGGCGGGGGACAATGAGCAGTTCTTC. Residues: CASSQGGAAGDNEQFF.

A few counts support this clonotype. The rearrangement uses TRBV7-9 and TRBJ1-6; the D is unclear. The CDR3 is 14 amino acids. Germline CDR1 SEHNR, CDR2 FQNEAQ (reference sequence). The V end was cut by 1 base, the J end by 3 bases, with 4 bases between. The CDR3: CASSLGHYNSPLHF. The CDR3 DNA reads as TGTGCCAGCAGCTTAGGACACTATAATTCACCCCTCCACTTT.

In its sample, this clonotype was seen a few times. This chain joins TRBV29-1 and TRBJ2-3; TRBD2 matches at 11 bases. Germline assignment: CDR1 SQVTM and CDR2 ANQGSEA. The trim removed 4 bases at V and 4 bases at J, leaving 7 bases unmatched. The CDR3 is made up of 15 amino acids. CDR3 DNA: TGCAGCGTTGGGGTTAGCGGGGGGGCCTCAGATACGCAGTATTTT. Its translation is CSVGVSGGASDTQYF.

The sample holds a few counts of this clonotype. The J gene is TRBJ1-2, the V gene TRBV7-2, with TRBD1 identical over 8 bases. Trimming took 0 bases from V and 4 from J; bases not matched to a gene: 4. The CDR3 totals 15 residues. The germline gives CDR1 SGHTA, CDR2 FQGNSA. This chain's CDR3 is CASSLATGGPYGYTF. Here the CDR3 DNA reads TGTGCCAGCAGCTTAGCTACAGGGGGTCCCTATGGCTACACCTTC.

This clonotype was picked up many times. The chain carries TRBV7-9 and TRBJ1-1; 10 bases are shared with TRBD1. The CDR3 covers 15 residues. V lost 2 bases to trimming and J lost 1 base; unmatched junction nucleotides: 1. In germline, CDR1 is SEHNR, CDR2 FQNEAQ (reference sequence). The CDR3 region has the DNA TGTGCCAGCAGCTTAAGGACAGGGGGGAACACTGAAGCTTTCTTT. Its translation: CASSLRTGGNTEAFF.

This clonotype was seen a few times. The genes are TRBV5-4 and TRBJ2-6, with D perhaps TRBD1 (6 bases). Germline CDR1 reads SGHNT; CDR2 reads YYREEE (reference sequence). Trimming stripped 2 bases from V and 1 base from J, with 19 bases between. This CDR3 region has 19 residues. The CDR3 here is CASSLSPHPRGSGANVLTF. The CDR3 DNA sequence: TGTGCCAGCAGCTTATCACCCCACCCTAGGGGGTCTGGGGCCAACGTCCTGACTTTC.

This clonotype has ten or more counts. The gene calls are TRBV5-1 and TRBJ2-5; possibly TRBD1 or TRBD2 for D (5 bases each). The CDR3 runs to 17 residues. Per germline, CDR1 SGHRS and CDR2 YFSETQ. Trimming shortened V by 2 bases and J by 5 bases, and 22 bases separated the two germline ends. CDR3 sequence (DNA): TGCGCCAGCAGCTTTTCGCTAACCGGTGGGACGGGGGAGACCCAGTACTTC. Translating it yields CASSFSLTGGTGETQYF.

This clonotype was seen many times. This chain joins TRBV12-3 or TRBV12-4 and TRBJ2-3, with D tentatively TRBD2 (5 bases). The ends were cut back, 2 bases at V and 1 base at J, with 7 bases in the middle. This CDR3 spans 14 amino acids. The chain's CDR3 is CASSLFGGTDTQYF. The CDR3 bases are TGTGCCAGCAGTTTATTCGGGGGCACAGATACGCAGTATTTT.

This chain uses TRBV27 with TRBJ1-6; tentatively, D is TRBD1 (6 bases). The CDR3 loop spans 17 amino acids. V was pared by 8 bases and J by 0 bases, with 17 bases between. Per the germline V gene, CDR1 is MNHEY and CDR2 is SMNVEV (reference sequence). In nucleotides, the CDR3 is TGTGCCAGCGGGCAGGGGCCCTTGAGCTCCTATAATTCACCCCTCCACTTT. Amino acid sequence: CASGQGPLSSYNSPLHF.

This clonotype showed up many times. The chain carries TRBV11-2 and TRBJ2-2; 7 nucleotides agree with TRBD1. The length of the CDR3 is 17 residues. Trimming at V came to 5 bases and at J to 5 bases, leaving 14 bases not matched to a gene. CDR1 and CDR2 (germline): SGHAT, FQNNGV. The CDR3 region is CASSLSPGTVGTGELFF. In DNA form, the CDR3 reads TGTGCCAGCAGCCTGTCTCCGGGGACAGTCGGAACCGGGGAGCTGTTTTTT.

This clonotype showed up many times. The rearrangement links TRBV4-2 to TRBJ1-2; D unclear. This CDR3 has 14 amino acids. The ends were cut back, 1 base at V and 5 bases at J, with 11 bases in the middle. The germline gives CDR1 LGHNA, CDR2 YNFKEQ. In DNA, the CDR3 is TGTGCCAGCAGCCAAGGGCCGCTTGGGTATGGCTACACCTTC. It specifies CASSQGPLGYGYTF.

This clonotype was recorded at least ten times. The chain couples TRBV5-1 to TRBJ1-4; a possible D gene is TRBD1 (6 bases). This CDR3 contains 14 residues. Germline V gives CDR1 SGHRS, CDR2 YFSETQ. Trimming stripped 4 bases from V and 5 bases from J, with 12 bases between. This chain's CDR3 is CASSQDSGNEKLFF. The CDR3 nucleotides are TGCGCCAGCAGCCAGGACAGCGGAAATGAAAAACTGTTTTTT.